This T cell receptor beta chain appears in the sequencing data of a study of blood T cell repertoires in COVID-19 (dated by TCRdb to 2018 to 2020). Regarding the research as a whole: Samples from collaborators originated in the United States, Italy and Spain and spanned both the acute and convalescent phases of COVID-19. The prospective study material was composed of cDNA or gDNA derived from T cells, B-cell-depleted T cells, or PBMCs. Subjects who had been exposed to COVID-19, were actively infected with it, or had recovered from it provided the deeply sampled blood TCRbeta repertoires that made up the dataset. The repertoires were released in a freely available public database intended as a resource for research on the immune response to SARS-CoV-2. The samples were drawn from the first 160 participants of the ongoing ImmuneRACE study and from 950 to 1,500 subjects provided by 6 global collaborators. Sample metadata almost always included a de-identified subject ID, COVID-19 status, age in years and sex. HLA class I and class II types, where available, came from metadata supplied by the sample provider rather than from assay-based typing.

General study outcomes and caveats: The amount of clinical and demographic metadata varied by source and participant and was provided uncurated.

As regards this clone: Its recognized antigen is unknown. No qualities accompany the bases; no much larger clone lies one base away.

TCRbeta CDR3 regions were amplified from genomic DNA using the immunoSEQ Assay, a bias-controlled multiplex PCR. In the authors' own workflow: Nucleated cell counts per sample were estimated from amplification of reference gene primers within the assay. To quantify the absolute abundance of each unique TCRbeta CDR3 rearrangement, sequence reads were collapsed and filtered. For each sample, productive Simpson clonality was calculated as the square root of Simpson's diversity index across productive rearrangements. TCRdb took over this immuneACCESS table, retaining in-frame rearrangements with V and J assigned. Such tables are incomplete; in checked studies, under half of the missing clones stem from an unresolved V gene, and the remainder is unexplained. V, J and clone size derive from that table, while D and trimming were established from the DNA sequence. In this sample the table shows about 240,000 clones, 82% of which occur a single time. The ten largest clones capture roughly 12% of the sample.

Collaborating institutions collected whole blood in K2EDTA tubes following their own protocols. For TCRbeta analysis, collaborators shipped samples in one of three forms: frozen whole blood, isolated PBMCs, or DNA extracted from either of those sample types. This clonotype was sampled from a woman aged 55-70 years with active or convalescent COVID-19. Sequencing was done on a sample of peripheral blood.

The bases are TGTGCCAGCAGTTTATGGGGAGACAGGGGAGGAGGCTACACCTTC. The encoded protein is CASSLWGDRGGGYTF. This chain joins TRBV28 to TRBJ1-2, with 8 junctional bases fitting TRBD1. The germline V end is reduced by 0 bases and the J end by 8 bases; junction bases left unmatched: 8. The germline V gene gives CDR1 as MDHEN and CDR2 as SYDVKM. Its CDR3 holds 15 amino acids, cysteine through phenylalanine. CDR3 DNA is the only sequence kept; it has 45 bases, read in frame from the first base.